Each of the 14 T cell receptor beta chains below was sequenced from the same sample in a study of neurological immune-mediated disorders. The time point was: longitudinal time-point 2. One entry per CDR3 protein, called by TCRdb with MiXCR from the 5' RACE reads. Here the sample spans 60,000 to 75,000 distinct CDR3 sequences, more than 7.5% being singletons. Source material: PBMCs. These receptors all stem from a man aged 25-40 years in good health.

This clonotype was seen at least ten times. The genes are TRBV9 and TRBJ2-7; D not resolved. CDR3 size: 14 residues. CDR1 is SGDLS, CDR2 YYNGEE, per germline. The germline V and J ends were trimmed by 0 bases and 7 bases, with 14 bases remaining between them. The CDR3 spells CASSVAPQAIEQYF. In DNA, the CDR3 is TGTGCCAGCAGCGTAGCACCCCAGGCTATAGAGCAGTACTTC. The full variable domain, its missing parts supplied by reference TRBV9 and TRBJ2-7, is DSGVTQTPKHLITATGQRVTLRCSPRSGDLSVYWYQQSLDQGLQFLIQYYNGEERAKGNILERFSAQQFPDLHSELNLSSLELGDSALYFCASSVAPQAIEQYFGPGTRLTVT.

This clonotype was recorded a few times. V gene TRBV20-1 combines with J gene TRBJ1-5; D possibly corresponds to TRBD1 (6 bases). Trimming removed 2 bases from V and 4 bases from J, with 12 bases in between. The CDR3 is made up of 14 amino acids. Germline assignment: CDR1 DFQATT and CDR2 SNEGSKA (reference sequence). The CDR3 bases are TGCAGTGCTAGACTAGGGACACGAAATCAGCCCCAGCATTTT. The encoded protein is CSARLGTRNQPQHF.

This clonotype was detected ten times or more. Germline and junction disagree at one end, which may indicate a read error. The chain combines TRBV10-3 with TRBJ2-7; tentatively, D is TRBD2 (6 bases). The CDR3 consists of 15 residues. The V gene's germline CDR1 is ENHRY and CDR2 SYGVKD. The CDR3 region has the DNA TGTGTCATCAGTGAGTCCGGGGGAATCACCTACGAGCAGTACTTC. This codes for CVISESGGITYEQYF.

This clonotype was observed at least ten times. The chain couples TRBV28 to TRBJ2-7, with 8 nucleotides matching TRBD2. CDR3 length equals 15 residues. In germline, CDR1 is MDHEN, CDR2 SYDVKM. V shed 5 bases and J 6 bases; nucleotides not matched to a gene: 12. The CDR3 sequence: CASSPRGSGIVEQYF. The CDR3 region has the DNA TGTGCCAGCAGTCCGCGCGGTAGCGGGATAGTCGAGCAGTACTTC.

This clonotype showed up many times. This rearrangement joins TRBV6-1 to TRBJ2-7; 10 bases agree with TRBD2. The CDR3 sequence is 16 residues long. V dropped 1 base and J dropped 5; count of bases not matched to a gene: 8. Germline values: CDR1 MNHNS, CDR2 SASEGT. Here the CDR3 reads CASSEEVAGGVDEQYF. CDR3 DNA: TGTGCCAGCAGTGAAGAGGTAGCGGGAGGAGTAGACGAGCAGTACTTC.

This clonotype was recorded many times. The chain couples TRBV5-1 to TRBJ2-5; D remains unclear. The germline V gene encodes CDR1 SGHRS and CDR2 YFSETQ. V was pared by 0 bases and J by 2 bases, with 11 bases between. This CDR3 contains 15 residues. CDR3 sequence reads: CASSLAASGQETQYF. The CDR3 DNA reads TGCGCCAGCAGCTTGGCCGCGTCAGGTCAAGAGACCCAGTACTTC.

On this clonotype: A single base separates this from a much larger clone, so it may be a read error. The gene calls are TRBV10-2 and TRBJ2-5; possibly TRBD2 for D (6 bases). The CDR3 is 14 amino acids. The germline CDR1 and CDR2 sequences are WSHSY and SAAADI. The CDR3 nucleotides read TGCGCCAGCAGTGAGCCTCCAGGAGGGGAGACCAAGTACTTC. Translation: CASSEPPGGETKYF.

This clonotype showed up many times. This sequence joins TRBV20-1 and TRBJ2-1; TRBD2 matches 8 bases. Per the germline V gene, CDR1 is DFQATT and CDR2 is SNEGSKA (reference sequence). V trimming: 1 base; J trimming: 2 bases; junction bases outside the gene matches: 4. The CDR3 is 15 amino acids. The CDR3: CSARAPGLAYNEQFF. CDR3 in DNA: TGCAGTGCTAGAGCCCCGGGACTAGCCTACAATGAGCAGTTCTTC.

This clonotype was picked up many times. The J gene is TRBJ1-2, the V gene TRBV25-1; D possibly corresponds to TRBD1 (5 bases). This CDR3 is 17 amino acids long. Germline CDR1 reads MGHDK; CDR2 reads SYGVNS. Trimming removed 2 bases at V and 4 bases at J, with 20 bases between. CDR3 bases: TGTGCCAGCAGTGAAACGGGACGGTTAACCCGAGGCTATGGCTACACCTTC. Translating gives CASSETGRLTRGYGYTF.

This clonotype showed up many times. This chain joins TRBV29-1 and TRBJ2-1; D possibly corresponds to TRBD1 (7 bases). CDR1 and CDR2 from the germline V gene are SQVTM and ANQGSEA. Deletions cut 3 bases from V and 0 bases from J, with 9 bases between. There are 14 residues in the CDR3. The CDR3 here is CSVDRGVSYNEQFF. CDR3 coding DNA: TGCAGCGTTGACAGGGGGGTCTCCTACAATGAGCAGTTCTTC.

Details on this clonotype: This sequence may be a read error, since a much larger clone differs from it by one base. This chain uses TRBV20-1 with TRBJ2-7; 7 bases fit TRBD2. In germline, CDR1 is DFQATT, CDR2 SNEGSKA (reference sequence). The CDR3 extends over 14 amino acids. The CDR3 reads CSSSLGGRAYEQYF. DNA for the CDR3: TGCAGTTCTAGTCTCGGGGGGAGGGCCTACGAGCAGTACTTC.

Ten or more counts support this clonotype. This chain connects TRBV28 to TRBJ2-6; possible D gene TRBD1, 6 bases. The CDR3 sequence is 14 residues long. Trimming pared 7 bases from V and 3 bases from J, leaving 10 bases between. Germline V gives CDR1 MDHEN, CDR2 SYDVKM. The CDR3 coding sequence is TGTGCCAGCACCCAGGGGAATGGGGCCAACGTCCTGACTTTC. This encodes CASTQGNGANVLTF.

This clonotype was seen repeatedly, ten times or more. The J gene is TRBJ2-5, the V gene TRBV20-1; 9 positions match TRBD1. The V segment lost 8 bases and the J segment 5 bases; nucleotides outside the gene matches: 3. CDR1 is DFQATT and CDR2 is SNEGSKA in the germline V gene (reference sequence). The CDR3 sequence is 11 residues long. The CDR3 spells CSSTGGETQYF. CDR3 sequence (DNA): TGCAGTTCGACAGGGGGGGAGACCCAGTACTTC.

The table lists this clonotype with many counts. The chain joins TRBV6-1 to TRBJ2-3, with D hard to call. Germline V gene sequence: CDR1 MNHNS, CDR2 SASEGT. Between the trimmed V and J ends, which lost 1 base and 11 bases, there was a span of 13 bases. The CDR3 runs 13 residues. The CDR3 sequence: CASSEEGRPGQYF. CDR3 DNA sequence: TGTGCCAGCAGTGAAGAGGGTAGGCCCGGGCAGTATTTT.